This T cell receptor (beta chain) was profiled in a study of cytomegalovirus exposure and HLA in healthy donors. Both 60 Vbeta primers and 13 Jbeta primers went into the PCR. Sequencing used immunoSEQ multiplex PCR; TCRdb keeps in-frame clones, though not all of them. Of some 160,000 clones in the sample, 77% were seen once. Germline lookup yields CDR1 MNHEY and CDR2 SMNVEV (reference sequence). Unmatched junction bases numbered 5, after V lost 4 bases and J lost 2 bases. The CDR3 contains 15 residues. The sequence came from a woman aged 25 to 45 in good health and CMV-seronegative. The sample was PBMCs. The rearrangement joins TRBV27 to TRBJ1-2; 9 positions match TRBD1. As DNA, the CDR3 is TGTGCCAGCAGTTCTCGGGACAGGGCGAACTATGGCTACACCTTC. It encodes CASSSRDRANYGYTF.